This note documents a single T cell receptor (beta chain) sequence. Measured with immunoSEQ multiplex PCR; TCRdb has only the in-frame clones, and not every one. Here the sample spans roughly 1 million clones, about four fifths being singletons. Looked up from germline, CDR1 is MDHEN and CDR2 is SYDVKM. With V trimmed by 6 bases and J by 5 bases, 10 bases remained unmatched. The CDR3 covers 15 residues. This specimen comes from a study of shared clonotypes between healthy human individuals. The chain uses TRBV28 and TRBJ2-1, with TRBD2 matching over 7 bases. The receptor was derived from a man between 18 and 29 years old in good health. Some clones in this sample may be carry-over from other donors' samples. The sequencing input was memory CD4+ T cells from PBMCs. As for subset: CD45RA-negative fraction. CDR3 protein: CASSRDYTGHNEQFF. The CDR3 DNA reads as TGTGCCAGCAGCCGGGACTACACGGGGCACAATGAGCAGTTCTTC.